The 10 T cell receptor beta chains below were found in one sample sequenced in a study of identical twins (dated by TCRdb to the mid-2010s). Preparation of the library involved 5' RACE. These reads were obtained on an Illumina HiSeq 2000. Using fastp trimming at Q25 and MiXCR clonotype assembly, TCRdb reanalyzed the public sequencing data and kept in-frame beta chains. Under each unique CDR3 protein, matching rows form one entry showing the most common genes and DNA. A total of some 900,000 distinct CDR3 sequences appear in this sample, approximately 13% of them only once. The ten biggest clones cover about 1.5% of the sample. These sequences were also reported in another study, on yellow fever vaccine responses in identical twins.

The sample consisted of PBMCs. These receptors all stem from a woman under 30 in good health.

This clonotype was observed a handful of times. The chain carries TRBV7-8 and TRBJ2-1; D call uncertain. Trimming pared 2 bases from V and 10 bases from J, leaving 15 bases between. CDR3 length equals 14 residues. Germline V gives CDR1 SGHVS, CDR2 FQNEAQ. CDR3 protein: CASSLTPSPREQFF. The CDR3, as DNA: TGTGCCAGCAGCTTAACCCCTTCACCCCGAGAGCAGTTCTTC. Drawing the rest from reference TRBV7-8 and TRBJ2-1, the complete variable domain is GAGVSQSPRYKVAKRGQDVALRCDPISGHVSLFWYQQALGQGPEFLTYFQNEAQLDKSGLPSDRFFAERPEGSVSTLKIQRTQQEDSAVYLCASSLTPSPREQFFGPGTRLTVL.

This clonotype was picked up a small number of times. The V and J genes are TRBV9 and TRBJ2-2, with 8 bases lining up with TRBD1. The germline CDR1 and CDR2 sequences are SGDLS and YYNGEE. There are 16 residues in the CDR3. J lost 7 bases, V lost 1 base, and 9 bases had no gene match. The DNA for the CDR3 is TGTGCCAGCAGCGTAAGTCAGGGGACAGGCCACGGGGAGCTGTTTTTT. Translated: CASSVSQGTGHGELFF.

This clonotype was detected only a few times. The chain recombines TRBV2 with TRBJ2-5, with 12 bases lining up with TRBD2. Germline trimming cut 9 bases from V and 5 bases from J; bases unmatched to any gene: 4. The CDR3 is 13 residues long. Germline V CDR1 and CDR2: SNHLY, FYNNEI. CDR3 nucleotide sequence: TGTGCCAGTGGGACTAGCGGGCGGGAGACCCAGTACTTC. Protein sequence: CASGTSGRETQYF. The full variable domain, with the rest looked up from reference TRBV2 and TRBJ2-5, is EPEVTQTPSHQVTQMGQEVILRCVPISNHLYFYWYRQILGQKVEFLVSFYNNEISEKSEIFDDQFSVERPDGSNFTLKIRSTKLEDSAMYFCASGTSGRETQYFGPGTRLLVL.

This clonotype appeared many times. The rearrangement joins TRBV27 to TRBJ2-1; D is uncertain. This CDR3 region has 13 residues. The germline V and J ends were trimmed by 5 bases and 1 base, with 6 bases remaining between them. CDR1 and CDR2 (germline): MNHEY, SMNVEV (reference sequence). CDR3 amino acids: CASSSVSYNEQFF. The CDR3 region has the DNA TGTGCCAGCAGTAGTGTATCCTACAATGAGCAGTTCTTC.

J is TRBJ1-2 and V is TRBV7-3; tentative D call: TRBD1 (6 bases). The CDR3 length is 15 residues. V gave up 5 bases and J gave up 3 bases, with 16 bases separating them. Per germline, CDR1 SGHTA and CDR2 FQGTGA. The CDR3 protein is CASSPDPTGYYGYTF. The DNA of the CDR3 is TGTGCCAGCAGCCCGGACCCAACAGGGTACTATGGCTACACCTTC.

This chain joins TRBV9 and TRBJ2-6; D is unresolved. Germline-derived CDR1 and CDR2 are SGDLS and YYNGEE. Trimming cost V 4 bases and J 0 bases, with 14 bases left between them. The CDR3 consists of 17 residues. CDR3 in DNA: TGTGCCAGCAGCCCCCGATGGTCGGTCTCTGGGGCCAACGTCCTGACTTTC. This codes for CASSPRWSVSGANVLTF.

This clonotype was seen more than once but under ten times. The rearrangement joins TRBV11-2 to TRBJ2-1, with 7 bases matching TRBD2. The length of the CDR3 is 18 residues. The germline V gene has CDR1 SGHAT and CDR2 FQNNGV. Trimming removed 2 bases from V and 4 bases from J; junction bases left unmatched: 14. The CDR3 here is CASSLRFRDYKGYNEQFF. CDR3 bases: TGTGCCAGCAGCTTAAGGTTCCGGGACTACAAAGGATACAATGAGCAGTTCTTC.

In this sample, this clonotype turned up a few times. This chain uses TRBV5-1 with TRBJ1-1, with TRBD1 as a possible D gene (5 bases). Deletions cut 2 bases from V and 5 bases from J, with 19 bases between. The CDR3 runs to 16 residues. CDR1 is SGHRS, CDR2 YFSETQ, per germline. CDR3 nucleotides: TGCGCCAGCAGCTTAGGAGGAGGAGGACAAGGGACTGAAGCTTTCTTT. The encoded protein is CASSLGGGGQGTEAFF.

The rearrangement uses TRBV5-5 and TRBJ2-7; D may be TRBD1 (5 bases). Trimming took 2 bases from V and 1 from J, leaving 13 bases between them. CDR3 length: 15 residues. Looked up from germline, CDR1 is SGHKS and CDR2 is YYEKEE (reference sequence). DNA of the CDR3: TGTGCCAGCAGCTTCGAACAGGCCGCATCCTACGAGCAGTACTTC. Amino acid sequence: CASSFEQAASYEQYF.

This clonotype was seen more than once but under ten times. The chain has TRBV29-1 and TRBJ2-1; a weak D match, TRBD1 (5 bases). The CDR3 extends over 12 amino acids. Trimming shortened V by 3 bases and J by 9 bases, and 12 bases separated the two germline ends. CDR1 and CDR2 from the germline V gene are SQVTM and ANQGSEA. The CDR3 sequence: CSVEGLRREQFF. In DNA, the CDR3 is TGCAGCGTTGAGGGGCTCAGACGTGAGCAGTTCTTC.